The 19 T cell receptor beta chains presented below share a single source sample, sequenced in a study of blood T cell repertoires in COVID-19. Libraries were prepared by immunoSEQ multiplex PCR; TCRdb keeps only in-frame clonotypes and omits some of them. The table records under 200,000 clones, roughly nine tenths of them present only once. What was sequenced was peripheral blood. Receptor source: an older woman with COVID-19, enrolled during active disease.

The gene calls are TRBV4-3 and TRBJ2-1; no reliable D call. The germline V gene encodes CDR1 LGHNA and CDR2 YSLEER. The CDR3 runs 11 residues. Trimming removed 3 bases from V and 7 bases from J, with 4 bases in between. CDR3 in amino acids: CASSQANEQFF. The DNA for the CDR3 is TGCGCCAGCAGCCAGGCTAATGAGCAGTTCTTC.

The V gene is TRBV11-2, the J gene TRBJ1-2; TRBD1 matches at 7 bases. Losses at the gene ends were 5 bases for V and 3 bases for J; bases not matched to a gene: 9. Germline V gives CDR1 SGHAT, CDR2 FQNNGV. This CDR3 spans 15 amino acids. The CDR3 nucleotides are TGTGCCAGCAGCCGCGATCGGACAGGATACTATGGCTACACCTTC. This sequence encodes CASSRDRTGYYGYTF.

The J gene is TRBJ1-4, the V gene TRBV9; 8 positions match TRBD1. The CDR3 spans 19 residues. V trimming: 0 bases; J trimming: 1 base; junction bases outside the gene matches: 11. Germline CDR1 and CDR2: SGDLS and YYNGEE. CDR3 in amino acids: CASSVGRRTGIRTNEKLFF. Written as DNA, the CDR3 is TGTGCCAGCAGCGTAGGAAGGCGGACAGGGATTCGAACTAATGAAAAACTGTTTTTT. Looking up the rest from reference TRBV9 and TRBJ1-4 gives the full variable domain: DSGVTQTPKHLITATGQRVTLRCSPRSGDLSVYWYQQSLDQGLQFLIQYYNGEERAKGNILERFSAQQFPDLHSELNLSSLELGDSALYFCASSVGRRTGIRTNEKLFFGSGTQLSVL.

The V and J genes are TRBV24-1 and TRBJ2-1; TRBD2 matches 8 bases. The CDR3 extends over 16 amino acids. CDR1 is KGHDR, CDR2 SFDVKD, per germline. V lost 6 bases to trimming and J lost 7 bases; unmatched junction nucleotides: 13. Written as DNA, the CDR3 is TGTGCCACCAGTAGGGTTGGAGCGGGAGTTGGGAATGAGCAGTTCTTC. Translating gives CATSRVGAGVGNEQFF.

The genes are TRBV6-5 and TRBJ1-2; D call uncertain. The CDR3 totals 13 residues. Trimming cost V 2 bases and J 4 bases, with 8 bases left between them. Per germline, CDR1 MNHEY and CDR2 SVGAGI. In nucleotides, the CDR3 is TGTGCCAGCAGTTACGGAGGGTTCTATGGCTACACCTTC. Encoded protein: CASSYGGFYGYTF.

This chain links TRBV28 with TRBJ1-1; TRBD1 matches 10 bases. The V gene's germline CDR1 is MDHEN and CDR2 SYDVKM. The CDR3 loop spans 16 amino acids. V lost 6 bases and J lost 1; bases outside the gene matches: 8. DNA for the CDR3: TGTGCCAGCAGAACCGCCGGGACAGGGGCGAACACTGAAGCTTTCTTT. Encoded protein: CASRTAGTGANTEAFF.

This chain links TRBV6-5 with TRBJ1-2; D gene unclear. CDR1 and CDR2 (germline): MNHEY, SVGAGI. Trimming cost V 4 bases and J 7 bases, with 16 bases left between them. CDR3 size: 14 residues. CDR3 nucleotides: TGTGCCAGCAGTTCGCCGAGCGCTAGAGGTGGCTACACCTTC. Amino acid sequence: CASSSPSARGGYTF.

The V and J genes are TRBV24-1 and TRBJ2-5, with 8 positions matching TRBD1. Trimming cost V 1 base and J 5 bases; bases outside gene matches: 11. Per germline, CDR1 KGHDR and CDR2 SFDVKD. This CDR3 region has 17 residues. The CDR3 DNA reads TGTGCCACCAGTGATTTCGCCGGACAGGGAGGTTTTGAGACCCAGTACTTC. It encodes CATSDFAGQGGFETQYF.

The chain couples TRBV14 to TRBJ2-3; D remains unclear. The CDR3 has 16 residues. V was trimmed by 2 bases and J by 6 bases, leaving 18 bases between them. Germline values: CDR1 SGHDN, CDR2 FVKESK. This CDR3 reads CASSQIPGSQMDTQYF. The CDR3, as DNA: TGTGCCAGCAGCCAAATCCCCGGGTCCCAAATGGATACGCAGTATTTT.

This chain links TRBV27 with TRBJ2-1, with TRBD2 matching over 12 bases. Trimming removed 7 bases from V and 7 bases from J; junction bases left unmatched: 8. CDR1 is MNHEY, CDR2 SMNVEV, per germline (reference sequence). The CDR3 contains 15 residues. This chain's CDR3 is CASTRLAGVTNEQFF. CDR3 coding DNA: TGTGCCAGCACCCGACTAGCGGGAGTCACAAATGAGCAGTTCTTC.

This chain connects TRBV14 to TRBJ1-2; D is unresolved. CDR3 length: 15 residues. With 0 bases removed from V and 2 bases from J, the gap between germline ends came to 10 bases. Germline V gene data show CDR1 as SGHDN and CDR2 as FVKESK. CDR3 coding DNA: TGTGCCAGCAGCCAAGAGTGGCGGCAGAACTATGGCTACACCTTC. It translates to CASSQEWRQNYGYTF.

V usage is TRBV18 and J usage is TRBJ2-3; 10 nucleotides line up with TRBD2. With V trimmed by 6 bases and J by 3 bases, 6 bases remained unmatched. This CDR3 is built from 15 residues. Germline assignment: CDR1 KGHSH and CDR2 LQKENI. The CDR3 loop reads CASSSSGRGTDTQYF. The CDR3 DNA is TGTGCCAGCTCCTCTAGCGGGAGAGGGACAGATACGCAGTATTTT.

The V and J genes are TRBV6-5 and TRBJ2-7; tentative D call: TRBD1 (6 bases). The CDR3 runs to 14 residues. V lost 0 bases to trimming and J lost 4 bases, with 10 bases between them. Germline assignment: CDR1 MNHEY and CDR2 SVGAGI. This chain's CDR3 is CASSYSRGTYEQYF. DNA of the CDR3: TGTGCCAGCAGTTACTCCAGGGGAACGTACGAGCAGTACTTC.

The gene calls are TRBV11-1 and TRBJ2-3; D uncertain. Germline-derived CDR1 and CDR2 are SGHAT and FQDESV (reference sequence). This CDR3 is 15 amino acids long. V lost 0 bases, J lost 7 bases, and 14 bases lay in between. The CDR3 is CASSLALDRSNTQYF. The CDR3 DNA reads as TGTGCCAGCAGCTTAGCGCTAGACCGGTCAAATACGCAGTATTTT.

This rearrangement joins TRBV6-2 or TRBV6-3 to TRBJ1-6, with 8 bases that match TRBD1. CDR1 MNHEY and CDR2 SVGEGT come from the germline V gene. The CDR3 loop spans 13 amino acids. Trimming removed 4 bases from V and 14 bases from J; junction bases left unmatched: 7. The CDR3 loop reads CASSSGGPVSLHF. The CDR3 DNA reads as TGTGCCAGCAGTTCAGGGGGCCCGGTATCCCTCCACTTT.

The rearrangement links TRBV5-1 to TRBJ1-2, with 10 bases aligning to TRBD1. CDR1 is SGHRS and CDR2 is YFSETQ in the germline V gene. J gave up 6 bases and V 3 bases, and 17 bases lay outside the gene matches. The CDR3 runs to 18 residues. In nucleotides, the CDR3 is TGCGCCAGCAGCTGGATAGTGCCGGGACAGGGGTCGCGTCATGGCTACACCTTC. Amino acid sequence: CASSWIVPGQGSRHGYTF. Based on the CDR3 plus reference TRBV5-1 and TRBJ1-2, the full variable domain is KAGVTQTPRYLIKTRGQQVTLSCSPISGHRSVSWYQQTPGQGLQFLFEYFSETQRNKGNFPGRFSGRQFSNSRSEMNVSTLELGDSALYLCASSWIVPGQGSRHGYTFGSGTRLTVV.

The rearrangement joins TRBV24-1 to TRBJ1-3; D is possibly TRBD1 (5 bases). The V end lost 2 bases, the J end lost 1 base, and 14 bases lay between the germline ends. CDR1 is KGHDR and CDR2 is SFDVKD in the germline V gene. The CDR3 is 17 residues long. The CDR3: CATSDSGDGISGNTIYF. CDR3 nucleotides: TGTGCCACCAGTGATTCGGGGGACGGGATTTCTGGAAACACCATATATTTT.

J is TRBJ1-1 and V is TRBV10-3, with 11 bases aligning to TRBD1. The germline V gene has CDR1 ENHRY and CDR2 SYGVKD. The CDR3 loop spans 16 amino acids. J gave up 3 bases and V 2 bases, and 5 bases lay outside the gene matches. CDR3 in amino acids: CAISEQGQGADTEAFF. CDR3 DNA sequence: TGTGCCATCAGTGAGCAAGGACAGGGGGCGGACACTGAAGCTTTCTTT.

The chain uses TRBV6-2 or TRBV6-3 and TRBJ2-1, with 9 bases matching TRBD1. This CDR3 spans 18 amino acids. The germline CDR1 and CDR2 sequences are MNHEY and SVGEGT. V was pared by 1 base and J by 1 base, with 8 bases of the junction left unmatched. CDR3 loop: CASSYYRGQGKSYNEQFF. CDR3 nucleotides: TGTGCCAGCAGTTACTATCGGGGACAGGGAAAATCCTACAATGAGCAGTTCTTC.